This record looks at one T cell receptor (beta chain) sequence and its context. As yet, its antigen is unknown. Profiled with immunoSEQ multiplex PCR; TCRdb holds only in-frame clones, not every one. In the table there are 75,000 to 100,000 clones, roughly nine tenths of which are singletons. Trimming left V 5 bases short and J 0 bases short, with 7 bases between. In germline, CDR1 is LGHDT, CDR2 YNNKEL (reference sequence). The CDR3 length is 14 residues. These data belong to a study of T cell responses to AZD1222 COVID-19 vaccine. Study results and caveats: Donors were largely white British and mainly female; clonal diversity was possibly underestimated.

The sequence derives from an adult in good health. The sample consisted of peripheral blood, taken on day 0 of AZD1222 vaccination. This chain links TRBV3-1 (or the pseudogene TRBV3-2) with TRBJ2-2; D gene uncertain. CDR3 amino acids: CASSVTANTGELFF. In DNA form, the CDR3 reads TGTGCCAGCAGCGTCACAGCGAACACCGGGGAGCTGTTTTTT.